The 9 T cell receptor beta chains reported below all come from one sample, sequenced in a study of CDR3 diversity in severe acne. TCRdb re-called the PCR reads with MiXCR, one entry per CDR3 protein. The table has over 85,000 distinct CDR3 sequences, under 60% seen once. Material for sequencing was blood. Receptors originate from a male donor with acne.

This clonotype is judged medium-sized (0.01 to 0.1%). The CDR3 is CASSLRQGLGSGANVLTF. DNA for the CDR3: TGTGCCAGCAGCTTGAGGCAGGGGCTAGGATCTGGGGCCAACGTCCTGACTTTC. This chain uses TRBV7-8 with TRBJ2-6, with a weak D call TRBD1 (6 bases). Germline V gene sequence: CDR1 SGHVS, CDR2 FQNEAQ. The V and J ends lost 3 bases and 1 base respectively, with 16 bases between them. The CDR3 sequence is 18 residues long. Complete variable domain (other parts from reference TRBV7-8 and TRBJ2-6): GAGVSQSPRYKVAKRGQDVALRCDPISGHVSLFWYQQALGQGPEFLTYFQNEAQLDKSGLPSDRFFAERPEGSVSTLKIQRTQQEDSAVYLCASSLRQGLGSGANVLTFGAGSRLTVL.

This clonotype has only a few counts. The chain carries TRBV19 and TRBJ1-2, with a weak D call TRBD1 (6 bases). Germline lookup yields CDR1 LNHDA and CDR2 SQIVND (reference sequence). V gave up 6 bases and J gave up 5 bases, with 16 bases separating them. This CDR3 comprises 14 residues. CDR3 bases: TGTGCCAGTAGAGACCCGACAGGTCGATATGGCTACACCTTC. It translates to CASRDPTGRYGYTF. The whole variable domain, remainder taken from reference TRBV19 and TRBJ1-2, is DGGITQSPKYLFRKEGQNVTLSCEQNLNHDAMYWYRQDPGQGLRLIYYSQIVNDFQKGDIAEGYSVSREKKESFPLTVTSAQKNPTAFYLCASRDPTGRYGYTFGSGTRLTVV.

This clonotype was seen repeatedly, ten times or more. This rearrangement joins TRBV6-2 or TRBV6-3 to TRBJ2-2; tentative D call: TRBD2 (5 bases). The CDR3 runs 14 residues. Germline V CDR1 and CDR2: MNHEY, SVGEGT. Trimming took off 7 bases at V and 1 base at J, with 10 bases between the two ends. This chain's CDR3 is CASKRAGNTGELFF. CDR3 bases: TGTGCCAGCAAGAGGGCCGGGAACACCGGGGAGCTGTTTTTT.

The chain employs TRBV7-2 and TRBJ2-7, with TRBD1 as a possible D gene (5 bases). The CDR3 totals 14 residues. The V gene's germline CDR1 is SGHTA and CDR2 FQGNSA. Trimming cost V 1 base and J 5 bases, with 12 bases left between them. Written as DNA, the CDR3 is TGTGCCAGCAGCTTAGAGTCAGGGATACACGAGCAGTACTTC. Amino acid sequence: CASSLESGIHEQYF.

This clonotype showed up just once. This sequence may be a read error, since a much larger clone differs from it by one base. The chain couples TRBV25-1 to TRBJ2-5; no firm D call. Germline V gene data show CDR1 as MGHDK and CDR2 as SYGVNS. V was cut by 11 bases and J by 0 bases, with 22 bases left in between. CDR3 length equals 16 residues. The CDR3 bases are TGTGCCGGCGAAAGCTACACGGTTGGGGACCAAGAGACCCAGTACTTC. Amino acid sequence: CAGESYTVGDQETQYF.

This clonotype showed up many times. CDR3 coding DNA: TGTGCCAGCAGTTGGGGACAGCAATACAATGAGCAGTTCTTC. The encoded protein is CASSWGQQYNEQFF. The genes are TRBV6-1 and TRBJ2-1; 7 bases are a match to TRBD1. With 5 bases clipped from V and 4 bases from J, the junction kept 5 bases outside the gene matches. Looked up from germline, CDR1 is MNHNS and CDR2 is SASEGT. There are 14 residues in the CDR3.

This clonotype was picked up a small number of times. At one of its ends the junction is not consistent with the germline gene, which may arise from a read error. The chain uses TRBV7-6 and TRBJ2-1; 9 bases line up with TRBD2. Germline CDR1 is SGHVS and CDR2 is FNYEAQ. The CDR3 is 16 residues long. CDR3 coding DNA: TGTGCCAGCAGCCAGGGGGGACTAGCCACCTACGATGAGCAGTTCTTC. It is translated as CASSQGGLATYDEQFF.

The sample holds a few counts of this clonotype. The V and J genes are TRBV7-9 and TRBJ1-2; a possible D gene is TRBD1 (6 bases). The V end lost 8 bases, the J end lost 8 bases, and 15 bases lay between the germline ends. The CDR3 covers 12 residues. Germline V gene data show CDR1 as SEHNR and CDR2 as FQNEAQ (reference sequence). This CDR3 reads CASPLDRPGYTF. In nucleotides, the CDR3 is TGTGCCAGCCCACTGGACAGACCCGGCTACACCTTC.

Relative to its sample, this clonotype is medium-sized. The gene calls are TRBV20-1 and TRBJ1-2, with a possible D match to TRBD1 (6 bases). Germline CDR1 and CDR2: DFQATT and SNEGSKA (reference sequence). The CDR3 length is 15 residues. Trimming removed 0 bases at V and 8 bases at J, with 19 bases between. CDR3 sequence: CSAREGGATPSGYTF. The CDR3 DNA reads TGCAGTGCTAGAGAAGGGGGGGCTACCCCGAGCGGCTACACCTTC.